The present entry profiles one TCR beta chain with its context. The record originates from a study of blood T cell repertoires in COVID-19. The overall study: Sites in the United States, Italy and Spain provided acute and convalescent COVID-19 samples.

The V segment lost 2 bases and the J segment 4 bases; nucleotides outside the gene matches: 3. CDR1 and CDR2 (germline): SNHLY, FYNNEI. The CDR3 loop spans 14 amino acids. Under the authors' procedure: Amplification with reference gene primers provided the estimates of nucleated cell counts. Assay: immunoSEQ multiplex PCR; the TCRdb copy retains only in-frame clones and omits some. V and J calls and clone size come straight from that table; D and trimming were deduced from the DNA. The sample has roughly 230,000 clones; about 87% are singletons. This TCR was sampled from a man between 70 and 80 years old with acute or convalescent COVID-19. Specimen: peripheral blood. The chain carries TRBV2 and TRBJ1-2; 8 nucleotides agree with TRBD1. The CDR3 nucleotides are TGTGCCAGCAGTGAACAGGGGGCCCTCTATGGCTACACCTTC. Amino acids: CASSEQGALYGYTF.